This TCR beta chain derives from a study of somatic mutations in cytotoxic T cells in rheumatoid arthritis. Study-wide results and caveats: No age-related increase in CD8+ clonality was seen in healthy controls, but one was seen in rheumatoid arthritis patients. There were about an eighth of the roughly 65 patients in whom the largest CD8+ clone exceeded 20% of CD8+ cells.

A remark on this clone: Its antigen is currently unknown.

The CD4+ and CD8+ fractions came from positive magnetic bead selection and were purity-checked by flow cytometry. Sequenced by immunoSEQ multiplex PCR; TCRdb stores in-frame clones only, minus some. The repertoire includes around 20,000 clones, about 65% of them detected once, and approximately 20% sits in the top ten. Germline-derived CDR1 and CDR2 are MDHEN and SYDVKM. The V and J ends lost 2 bases and 0 bases respectively, with 13 bases between them. The CDR3 covers 17 residues. V is TRBV28 and J is TRBJ2-2; D is undetermined. The sequenced sample consisted of CD8+ T cells sorted from blood. The sequence came from an adult with rheumatoid arthritis. CDR3 sequence: CASSLTSDGPNTGELFF. CDR3 sequence (DNA): TGTGCCAGCAGTTTAACCTCTGACGGACCGAACACCGGGGAGCTGTTTTTT.